The source of this T cell receptor (beta chain) is a study of technical replicates of blood from several donors. This clone was seen only once. This CDR3 contains 17 residues. Germline CDR1 reads SEHNR; CDR2 reads FQNEAQ (reference sequence). The junction had 9 bases not matched to a gene; V was cut back by 1 base and J by 0 bases. TCRdb's copy holds only in-frame clones and misses some; the assay was immunoSEQ multiplex PCR. The data hold approximately 76,000 clones, with over 75% observed a single time. The sample comprised T cells isolated from PBMCs. V gene TRBV7-9 combines with J gene TRBJ2-7; 7 nucleotides agree with TRBD2. This sequence was found in a human donor in good health. This chain's CDR3 is CASSLGMGGKSSYEQYF. As DNA, the CDR3 is TGTGCCAGCAGCTTAGGGATGGGAGGGAAGAGCTCCTACGAGCAGTACTTC.